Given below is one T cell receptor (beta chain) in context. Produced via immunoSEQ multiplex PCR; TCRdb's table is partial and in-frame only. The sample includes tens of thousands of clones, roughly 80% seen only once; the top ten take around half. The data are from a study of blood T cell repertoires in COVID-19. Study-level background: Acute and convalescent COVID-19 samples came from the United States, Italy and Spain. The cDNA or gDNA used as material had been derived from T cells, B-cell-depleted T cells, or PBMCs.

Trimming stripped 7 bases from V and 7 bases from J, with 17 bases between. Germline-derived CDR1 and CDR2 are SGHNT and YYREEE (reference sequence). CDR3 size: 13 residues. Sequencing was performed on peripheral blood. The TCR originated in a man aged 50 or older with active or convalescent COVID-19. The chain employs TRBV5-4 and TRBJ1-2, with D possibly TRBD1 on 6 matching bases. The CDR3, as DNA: TGTGCCAGCCATAAGGCAGGGGCGGGTGGCTACACCTTC. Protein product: CASHKAGAGGYTF.